The sequence of this T cell receptor (beta chain) was determined in a study of shared clonotypes between healthy human individuals. The overall study: CD4 naive and CD4 memory each took three plates per donor, while CD8 naive took two and CD8 memory one.

Study-wide results and limits: Naive subsets tended to show greater estimated richness than memory subsets.

The authors' processing: Owing to the provision of junction-only sequences devoid of quality scores by immunoSEQ, filtering differed. TCRdb's copy holds only in-frame clones and misses some; the assay was immunoSEQ multiplex PCR. Clone size and the V and J calls come from that table; the DNA yielded D and trimming. The sample contains approximately 99,000 clones, about 70% of which appear only once. Donors comprised healthy HIV-negative adults lacking recent acute infections or vaccinations. Note on this clone: Its target is unknown.

The receptor was isolated from a woman between 25 and 40 years old in good health. The sequenced material came from memory CD8+ T cells sorted from blood. Subset noted: CD45RO+ cells pooled with CCR7-negative TemRA cells.

CDR3 loop: CASRVGGNTEAFF. The CDR3 nucleotides are TGTGCCAGCAGGGTGGGCGGTAACACTGAAGCTTTCTTT. The chain has TRBV6-4 and TRBJ1-1; D gene unclear. Trimming pared 6 bases from V and 2 bases from J, leaving 10 bases between. Germline lookup yields CDR1 MRHNA and CDR2 SNTAGT. The CDR3 totals 13 residues.